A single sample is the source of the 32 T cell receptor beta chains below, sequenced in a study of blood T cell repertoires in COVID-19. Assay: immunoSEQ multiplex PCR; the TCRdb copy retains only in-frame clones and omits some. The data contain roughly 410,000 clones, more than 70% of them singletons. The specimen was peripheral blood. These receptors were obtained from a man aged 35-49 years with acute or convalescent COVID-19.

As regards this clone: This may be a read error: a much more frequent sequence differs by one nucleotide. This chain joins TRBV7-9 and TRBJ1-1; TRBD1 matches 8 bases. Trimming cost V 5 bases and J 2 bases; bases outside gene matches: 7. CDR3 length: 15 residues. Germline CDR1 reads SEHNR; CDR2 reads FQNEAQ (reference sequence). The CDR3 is CASSARDRINTEAFF. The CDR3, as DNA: TGTGCCAGCAGCGCCCGGGACAGGATAAACACTGAAGCTTTCTTT. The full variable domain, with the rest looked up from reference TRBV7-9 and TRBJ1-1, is DTGVSQNPRHKITKRGQNVTFRCDPISEHNRLYWYRQTLGQGPEFLTYFQNEAQLEKSRLLSDRFSAERPKGSFSTLEIQRTEQGDSAMYLCASSARDRINTEAFFGQGTRLTVV.

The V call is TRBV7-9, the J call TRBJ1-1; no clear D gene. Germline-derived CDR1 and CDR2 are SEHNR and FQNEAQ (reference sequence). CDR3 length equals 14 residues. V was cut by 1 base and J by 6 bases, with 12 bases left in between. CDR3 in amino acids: CASSLGGPGAEAFF. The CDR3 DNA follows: TGTGCCAGCAGCTTAGGTGGTCCCGGGGCTGAAGCTTTCTTT.

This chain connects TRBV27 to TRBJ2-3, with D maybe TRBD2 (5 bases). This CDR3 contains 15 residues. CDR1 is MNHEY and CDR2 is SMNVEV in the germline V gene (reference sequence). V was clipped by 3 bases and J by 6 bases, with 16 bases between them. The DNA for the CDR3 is TGTGCCAGCAGTTTCATAGGAGGTAATGGGGATACGCAGTATTTT. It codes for CASSFIGGNGDTQYF.

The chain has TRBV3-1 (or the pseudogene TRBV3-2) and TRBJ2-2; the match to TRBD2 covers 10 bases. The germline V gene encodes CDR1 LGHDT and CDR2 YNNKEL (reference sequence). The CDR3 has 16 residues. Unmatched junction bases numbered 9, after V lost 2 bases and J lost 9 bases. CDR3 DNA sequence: TGTGCCAGCAGCCAACTCGGGACTAGCGCACGCAGGGAGCTGTTTTTT. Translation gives CASSQLGTSARRELFF.

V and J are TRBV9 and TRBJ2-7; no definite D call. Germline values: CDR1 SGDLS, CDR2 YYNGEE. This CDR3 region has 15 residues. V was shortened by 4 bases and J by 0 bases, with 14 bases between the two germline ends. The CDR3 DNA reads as TGTGCCAGCAGCTCCCATTGGGCGAGCTCCTACGAGCAGTACTTC. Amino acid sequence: CASSSHWASSYEQYF.

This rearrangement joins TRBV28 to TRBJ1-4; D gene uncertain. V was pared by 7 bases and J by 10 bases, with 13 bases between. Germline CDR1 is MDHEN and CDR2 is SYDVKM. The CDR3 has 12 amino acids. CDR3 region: CASNRFEGKLFF. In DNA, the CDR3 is TGTGCCAGCAACCGATTCGAGGGAAAACTGTTTTTT.

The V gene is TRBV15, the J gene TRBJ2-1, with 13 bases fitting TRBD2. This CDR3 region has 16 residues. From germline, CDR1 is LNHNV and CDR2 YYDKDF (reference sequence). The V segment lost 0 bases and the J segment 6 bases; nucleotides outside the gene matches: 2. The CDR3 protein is CATSRELAGGLNEQFF. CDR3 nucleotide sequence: TGTGCCACCAGCAGAGAACTAGCGGGAGGGCTCAATGAGCAGTTCTTC.

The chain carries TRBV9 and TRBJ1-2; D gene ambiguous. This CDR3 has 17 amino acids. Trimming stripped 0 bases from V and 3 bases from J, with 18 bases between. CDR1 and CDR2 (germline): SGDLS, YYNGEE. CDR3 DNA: TGTGCCAGCAGCGTAGAGAGGGAGGCCAGATTATACTATGGCTACACCTTC. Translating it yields CASSVEREARLYYGYTF.

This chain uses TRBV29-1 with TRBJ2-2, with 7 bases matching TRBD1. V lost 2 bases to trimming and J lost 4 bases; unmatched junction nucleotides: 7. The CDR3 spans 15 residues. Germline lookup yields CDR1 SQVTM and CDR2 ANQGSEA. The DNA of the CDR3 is TGCAGCGTTGAATTCGGACAGGTCCTCACCGGGGAGCTGTTTTTT. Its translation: CSVEFGQVLTGELFF.

The CDR3 bases are TGTGCCAGCAGAACTTCGCGGGACAGGGGTTCCTACAATGAGCAGTTCTTC. Its translation: CASRTSRDRGSYNEQFF. The rearrangement links TRBV2 to TRBJ2-1; 10 nucleotides align to TRBD1. Trimming at V came to 6 bases and at J to 1 base, leaving 9 bases not matched to a gene. This CDR3 region has 17 residues. CDR1 and CDR2 (germline): SNHLY, FYNNEI.

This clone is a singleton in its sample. CDR3: CASSLGRGGGYTF. The CDR3, as DNA: TGTGCCAGCAGCCTCGGCAGGGGCGGTGGCTACACCTTC. The V and J genes are TRBV12-3 or TRBV12-4 and TRBJ1-2; tentative D call: TRBD1 (6 bases). Trimming removed 6 bases from V and 7 bases from J, with 15 bases in between. CDR3 length: 13 residues.

CDR3 bases: TGTGCCACATTGCAGGGGAACACCGGGGAGCTGTTTTTT. This encodes CATLQGNTGELFF. The V and J genes are TRBV6-5 and TRBJ2-2, with D perhaps TRBD1 (5 bases). In germline, CDR1 is MNHEY, CDR2 SVGAGI. V lost 10 bases and J 1 base, leaving 10 bases between the germline ends. There are 13 residues in the CDR3.

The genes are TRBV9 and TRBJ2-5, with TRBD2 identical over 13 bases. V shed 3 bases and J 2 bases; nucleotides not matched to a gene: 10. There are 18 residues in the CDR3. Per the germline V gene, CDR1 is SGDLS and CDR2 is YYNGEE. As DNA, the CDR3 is TGTGCCAGCAGCGCGCCCAGAGGACTAGCGGGAGTTCAAGAGACCCAGTACTTC. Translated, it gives CASSAPRGLAGVQETQYF.

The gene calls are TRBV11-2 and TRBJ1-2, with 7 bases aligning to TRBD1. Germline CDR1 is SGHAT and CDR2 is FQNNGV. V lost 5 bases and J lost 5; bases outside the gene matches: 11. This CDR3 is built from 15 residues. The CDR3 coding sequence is TGTGCCAGCAGCCAAAACAGGGGATCATTATATGGCTACACCTTC. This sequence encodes CASSQNRGSLYGYTF.

The CDR3 here is CASSRGQGLRYNSPLHF. In DNA, the CDR3 is TGTGCCAGCTCACGGGGACAGGGTCTTCGCTATAATTCACCCCTCCACTTT. The chain uses TRBV18 and TRBJ1-6; 9 bases line up with TRBD1. The CDR3 is 17 residues long. CDR1 KGHSH and CDR2 LQKENI come from the germline V gene. V was clipped by 4 bases and J by 3 bases; unmatched bases: 7.

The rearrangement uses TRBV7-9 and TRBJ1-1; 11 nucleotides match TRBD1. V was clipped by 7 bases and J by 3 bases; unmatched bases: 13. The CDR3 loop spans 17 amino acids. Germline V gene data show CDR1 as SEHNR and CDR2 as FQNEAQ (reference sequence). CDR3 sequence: CASTGQGAMNADTEAFF. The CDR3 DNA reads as TGTGCCAGCACCGGACAGGGGGCGATGAATGCGGACACTGAAGCTTTCTTT.

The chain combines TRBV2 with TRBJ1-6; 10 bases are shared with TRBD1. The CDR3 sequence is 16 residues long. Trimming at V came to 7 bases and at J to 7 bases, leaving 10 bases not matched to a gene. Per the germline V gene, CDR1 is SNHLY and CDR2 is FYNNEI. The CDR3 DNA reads TGTGCCAGCACCGGGAGGGACAGGGGCCGGAATTCACCCCTCCACTTT. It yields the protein CASTGRDRGRNSPLHF.

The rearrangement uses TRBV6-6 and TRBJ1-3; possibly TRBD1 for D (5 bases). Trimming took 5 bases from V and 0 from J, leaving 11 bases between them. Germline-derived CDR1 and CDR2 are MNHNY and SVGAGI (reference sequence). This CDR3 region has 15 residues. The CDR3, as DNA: TGTGCCAGCAGTGCCGACGGGGGCTCTGGAAACACCATATATTTT. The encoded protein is CASSADGGSGNTIYF.

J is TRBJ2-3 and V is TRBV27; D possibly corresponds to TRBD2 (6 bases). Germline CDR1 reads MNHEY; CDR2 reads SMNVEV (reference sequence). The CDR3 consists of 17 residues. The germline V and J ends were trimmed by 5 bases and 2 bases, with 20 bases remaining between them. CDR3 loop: CASSPLGDSIPTDTQYF. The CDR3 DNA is TGTGCCAGCAGTCCATTGGGGGACTCAATTCCCACAGATACGCAGTATTTT.

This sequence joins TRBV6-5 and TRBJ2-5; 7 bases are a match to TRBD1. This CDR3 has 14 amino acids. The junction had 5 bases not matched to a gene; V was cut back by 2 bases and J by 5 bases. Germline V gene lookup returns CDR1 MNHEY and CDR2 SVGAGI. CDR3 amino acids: CASSYNDRAETQYF. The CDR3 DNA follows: TGTGCCAGCAGTTACAATGACAGGGCGGAGACCCAGTACTTC.

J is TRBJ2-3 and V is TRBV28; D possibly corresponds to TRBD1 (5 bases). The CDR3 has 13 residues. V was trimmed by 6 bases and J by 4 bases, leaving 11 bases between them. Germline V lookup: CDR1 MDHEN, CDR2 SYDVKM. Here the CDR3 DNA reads TGTGCCAGCAGCAACAGGTTCCCAGATACGCAGTATTTT. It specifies CASSNRFPDTQYF.

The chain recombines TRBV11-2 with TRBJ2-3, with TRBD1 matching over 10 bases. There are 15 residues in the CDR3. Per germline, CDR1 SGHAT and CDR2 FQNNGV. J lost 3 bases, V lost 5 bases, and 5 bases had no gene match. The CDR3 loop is CASSVRDRGTDTQYF. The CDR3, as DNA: TGTGCCAGCAGCGTCCGGGACAGGGGAACAGATACGCAGTATTTT.

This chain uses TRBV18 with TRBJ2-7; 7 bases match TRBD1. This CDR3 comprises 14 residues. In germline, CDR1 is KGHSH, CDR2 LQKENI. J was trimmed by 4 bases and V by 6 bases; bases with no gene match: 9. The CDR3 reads CASSYIQGEYEQYF. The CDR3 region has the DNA TGTGCCAGCTCCTATATTCAGGGGGAGTACGAGCAGTACTTC.

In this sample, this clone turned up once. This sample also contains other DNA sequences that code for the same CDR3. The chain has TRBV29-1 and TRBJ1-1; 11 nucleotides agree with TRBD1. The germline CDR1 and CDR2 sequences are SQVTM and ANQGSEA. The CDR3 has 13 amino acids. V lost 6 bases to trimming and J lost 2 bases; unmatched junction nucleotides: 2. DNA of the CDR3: TGCAGCGTCAGGACAGGGGGCAACACTGAAGCTTTCTTT. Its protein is CSVRTGGNTEAFF.

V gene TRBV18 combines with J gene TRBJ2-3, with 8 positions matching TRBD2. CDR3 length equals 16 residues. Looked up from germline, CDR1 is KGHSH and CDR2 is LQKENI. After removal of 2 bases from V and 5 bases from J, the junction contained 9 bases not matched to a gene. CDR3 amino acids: CASSPGLAGVVDTQYF. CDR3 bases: TGTGCCAGCTCACCAGGACTAGCAGGAGTTGTAGATACGCAGTATTTT.

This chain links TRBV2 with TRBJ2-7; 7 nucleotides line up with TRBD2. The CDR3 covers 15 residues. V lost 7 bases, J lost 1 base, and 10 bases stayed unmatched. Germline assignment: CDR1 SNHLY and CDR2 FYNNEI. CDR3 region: CASKVGLAVSYEQYF. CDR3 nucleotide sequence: TGTGCCAGCAAGGTGGGGCTAGCGGTGTCCTACGAGCAGTACTTC. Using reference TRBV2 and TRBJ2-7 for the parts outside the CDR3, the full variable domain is EPEVTQTPSHQVTQMGQEVILRCVPISNHLYFYWYRQILGQKVEFLVSFYNNEISEKSEIFDDQFSVERPDGSNFTLKIRSTKLEDSAMYFCASKVGLAVSYEQYFGPGTRLTVT.

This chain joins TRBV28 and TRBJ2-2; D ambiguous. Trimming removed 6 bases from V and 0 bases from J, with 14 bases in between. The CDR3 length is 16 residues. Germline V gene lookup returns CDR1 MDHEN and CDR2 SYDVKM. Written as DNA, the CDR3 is TGTGCCAGCAGCGAAACGCGGTGGGCGAACACCGGGGAGCTGTTTTTT. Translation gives CASSETRWANTGELFF.

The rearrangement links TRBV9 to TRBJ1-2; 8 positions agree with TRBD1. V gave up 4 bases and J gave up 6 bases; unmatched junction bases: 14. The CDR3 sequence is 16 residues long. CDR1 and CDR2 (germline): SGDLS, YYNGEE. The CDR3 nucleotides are TGTGCCAGCAGCCCGCGGGTAGGGCAGGGGGCAGATGGCTACACCTTC. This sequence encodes CASSPRVGQGADGYTF.

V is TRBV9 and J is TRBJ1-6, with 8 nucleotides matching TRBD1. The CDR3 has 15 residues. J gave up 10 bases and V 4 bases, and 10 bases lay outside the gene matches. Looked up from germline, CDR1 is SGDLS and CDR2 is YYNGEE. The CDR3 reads CASSLSGQGYSPLHF. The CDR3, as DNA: TGTGCCAGCAGCCTTTCTGGACAGGGATACTCACCCCTCCACTTT.

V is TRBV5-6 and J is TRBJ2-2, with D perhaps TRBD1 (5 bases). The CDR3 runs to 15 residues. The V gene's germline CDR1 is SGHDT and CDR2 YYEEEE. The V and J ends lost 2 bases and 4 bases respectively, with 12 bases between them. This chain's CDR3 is CASSFDSRLTGELFF. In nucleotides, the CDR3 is TGTGCCAGCAGCTTTGACAGTCGACTCACCGGGGAGCTGTTTTTT.

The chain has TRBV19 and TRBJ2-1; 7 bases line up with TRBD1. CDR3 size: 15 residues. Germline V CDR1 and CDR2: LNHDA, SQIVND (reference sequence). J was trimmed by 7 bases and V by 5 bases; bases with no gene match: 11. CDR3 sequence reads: CASSASDREWNEQFF. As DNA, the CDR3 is TGTGCCAGTAGTGCAAGTGACAGGGAGTGGAATGAGCAGTTCTTC. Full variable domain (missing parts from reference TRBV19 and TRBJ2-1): DGGITQSPKYLFRKEGQNVTLSCEQNLNHDAMYWYRQDPGQGLRLIYYSQIVNDFQKGDIAEGYSVSREKKESFPLTVTSAQKNPTAFYLCASSASDREWNEQFFGPGTRLTVL.

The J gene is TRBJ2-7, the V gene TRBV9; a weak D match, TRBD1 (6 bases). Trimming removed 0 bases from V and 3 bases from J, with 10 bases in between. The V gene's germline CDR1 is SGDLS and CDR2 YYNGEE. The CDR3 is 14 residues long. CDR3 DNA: TGTGCCAGCAGCGTAGAGGGCAGGGGCTACGAGCAGTACTTC. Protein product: CASSVEGRGYEQYF.